The clone carrying this TCR beta chain was picked up many times. Its antigen is as yet unknown. Profiles of TCR beta VDJ and CDR3 were generated from a genomic DNA template. TCRdb re-derived calls from the reads in MiXCR, one entry per CDR3 protein. Found here are about 130,000 distinct CDR3 sequences, roughly 40% of them singletons; the top ten hold 8% to 8.5%. Per the germline V gene, CDR1 is SEHNR and CDR2 is FQNEAQ (reference sequence). The CDR3 consists of 15 residues. The V segment lost 1 base and the J segment 7 bases; nucleotides outside the gene matches: 2. The data are from a study of CD8+CD57+ T cells in acquired aplastic anemia. Whole-study context: The study obtained an average of approximately 2.9 ug of DNA from sorted CD4+ and CD8+ cells. For CD4+ cells, healthy donors had an average of about 10.8 million reads. Overall study findings and caveats: In common between the patients and the controls were nearly 30 CD8+ CDR3 sequences. A significant difference in CD8+ Simpson's diversity between patients and controls was not found.

The chain joins TRBV7-9 to TRBJ1-6; TRBD1 aligns across 9 bases. Specimen: sorted CD4+, CD8+, or CD8+CD57+ T cells (not recorded which) from PBMCs. This clonotype was sampled from a human donor in good health, serving as a control. Here the CDR3 reads CASSLDGQGNSPLHF. In nucleotides, the CDR3 is TGTGCCAGCAGCTTAGACGGACAGGGGAATTCACCCCTCCACTTT. The full variable domain, with the rest looked up from reference TRBV7-9 and TRBJ1-6, is DTGVSQNPRHKITKRGQNVTFRCDPISEHNRLYWYRQTLGQGPEFLTYFQNEAQLEKSRLLSDRFSAERPKGSFSTLEIQRTEQGDSAMYLCASSLDGQGNSPLHFGNGTRLTVT.